The 27 T cell receptor beta chains presented below share a single source sample, sequenced in a study of T cell responses to AZD1222 COVID-19 vaccine. Sequencing was performed with immunoSEQ multiplex PCR; in TCRdb, only in-frame clones are kept and a portion is missing. The repertoire holds approximately 150,000 clones, with around 83% as singletons. This specimen was peripheral blood, taken 28 days after the second AZD1222 dose. The receptors come from an adult who received the AZD1222 COVID-19 vaccine.

The CDR3 here is CASSIGMNTEAFF. The DNA for the CDR3 is TGCGCCAGCAGCATTGGGATGAACACTGAAGCTTTCTTT. This chain joins TRBV5-1 and TRBJ1-1; D remains ambiguous. Germline V gene sequence: CDR1 SGHRS, CDR2 YFSETQ. There are 13 residues in the CDR3. The V and J ends lost 4 bases and 0 bases respectively, with 7 bases between them.

The chain employs TRBV2 and TRBJ1-1, with unresolved D. The germline V gene encodes CDR1 SNHLY and CDR2 FYNNEI. Between the trimmed V and J ends, which lost 2 bases and 5 bases, there was a span of 9 bases. CDR3 length: 13 residues. In DNA form, the CDR3 reads TGTGCCAGCAGTGAATTGAGAGGTACTGAAGCTTTCTTT. This codes for CASSELRGTEAFF.

The chain couples TRBV5-1 to TRBJ2-7; TRBD1 matches at 7 bases. The CDR3 is 14 residues long. With V trimmed by 4 bases and J by 1 base, 5 bases remained unmatched. The V gene's germline CDR1 is SGHRS and CDR2 YFSETQ. CDR3 DNA: TGCGCCAGCAGCGGGGACAGCCCATCCTACGAGCAGTACTTC. Its protein product is CASSGDSPSYEQYF.

This sequence joins TRBV6-4 and TRBJ2-2, with 8 bases aligning to TRBD1. The V gene end was trimmed by 4 bases and the J gene end by 4 bases; junction bases not matched to a gene: 2. The CDR3 contains 14 residues. Germline V lookup: CDR1 MRHNA, CDR2 SNTAGT. As DNA, the CDR3 is TGTGCCAGCAGTGCGACAGGGGTCACCGGGGAGCTGTTTTTT. It codes for CASSATGVTGELFF.

The chain has TRBV27 and TRBJ2-7; D remains ambiguous. Trimming cost V 3 bases and J 2 bases, with 11 bases left between them. CDR1 is MNHEY, CDR2 SMNVEV, per germline (reference sequence). The length of the CDR3 is 14 residues. CDR3 DNA: TGTGCCAGCAGTTTTTTAGACTCCCCCTACGAGCAGTACTTC. This codes for CASSFLDSPYEQYF.

This rearrangement joins TRBV3-1 (or the pseudogene TRBV3-2) to TRBJ2-2; D is ambiguous. V was pared by 0 bases and J by 12 bases, with 14 bases between. The V gene's germline CDR1 is LGHDT and CDR2 YNNKEL (reference sequence). CDR3 length: 14 amino acids. The CDR3 loop is CASSQEGNGGKLFF. The CDR3 nucleotides read TGTGCCAGCAGCCAAGAGGGCAACGGCGGTAAGCTGTTTTTT.

Only one count was recorded for this clone. The chain uses TRBV15 and TRBJ1-1; D remains unclear. Trimming removed 3 bases from V and 0 bases from J, with 8 bases in between. CDR3 length: 14 residues. Looked up from germline, CDR1 is LNHNV and CDR2 is YYDKDF (reference sequence). CDR3 DNA sequence: TGTGCCACCAGCAGTGGGCAGATGAACACTGAAGCTTTCTTT. It yields the protein CATSSGQMNTEAFF.

The chain combines TRBV3-1 (or the pseudogene TRBV3-2) with TRBJ1-6; possible D gene TRBD1, 5 bases. V gave up 4 bases and J gave up 4 bases, with 8 bases separating them. The CDR3 covers 14 residues. Germline loops: CDR1 LGHDT, CDR2 YNNKEL (reference sequence). The CDR3 loop reads CASSLTDYNSPLHF. CDR3 in DNA: TGTGCCAGCAGCCTGACAGATTATAATTCACCCCTCCACTTT.

The chain links TRBV11-2 to TRBJ2-7; 9 nucleotides agree with TRBD1. The CDR3 totals 14 residues. Looked up from germline, CDR1 is SGHAT and CDR2 is FQNNGV. V lost 0 bases and J lost 5; bases outside the gene matches: 2. CDR3 amino acids: CASSLDGTGNEQYF. The DNA of the CDR3 is TGTGCCAGCAGCTTAGACGGGACAGGGAACGAGCAGTACTTC.

The chain joins TRBV28 to TRBJ2-7, with TRBD1 identical over 7 bases. This CDR3 is built from 16 residues. CDR1 and CDR2 (germline): MDHEN, SYDVKM. J lost 5 bases, V lost 4 bases, and 14 bases had no gene match. CDR3 protein: CASSSWAPTGKDEQYF. As DNA, the CDR3 is TGTGCCAGCAGTTCATGGGCGCCGACAGGGAAGGACGAGCAGTACTTC.

This clone has a single count. The V call is TRBV4-1, the J call TRBJ1-1; D perhaps matches TRBD1 (6 bases). Trimming removed 1 base at V and 0 bases at J, with 9 bases between. Germline values: CDR1 MGHRA, CDR2 YSYEKL. The CDR3 extends over 15 amino acids. The CDR3 nucleotides read TGCGCCAGCAGCCAAGGACAGGTTCTGAACACTGAAGCTTTCTTT. This gives the protein CASSQGQVLNTEAFF.

The chain is built from TRBV13 and TRBJ2-7; 9 nucleotides align to TRBD2. With 5 bases clipped from V and 3 bases from J, the junction kept 11 bases outside the gene matches. Germline-derived CDR1 and CDR2 are PRHDT and FYEKMQ (reference sequence). The CDR3 consists of 16 residues. CDR3 protein: CASSRVLAGDGYEQYF. The CDR3, as DNA: TGTGCCAGCAGCAGAGTCTTAGCGGGAGATGGCTACGAGCAGTACTTC.

The chain is built from TRBV28 and TRBJ2-3; the D is unclear. Trimming shortened V by 3 bases and J by 6 bases, and 13 bases separated the two germline ends. The CDR3 is made up of 14 amino acids. CDR1 is MDHEN and CDR2 is SYDVKM in the germline V gene. The CDR3: CASSFRLKPDTQYF. CDR3 coding DNA: TGTGCCAGCAGTTTCCGATTAAAGCCGGATACGCAGTATTTT. Full variable domain (rest looked up from reference TRBV28 and TRBJ2-3): DVKVTQSSRYLVKRTGEKVFLECVQDMDHENMFWYRQDPGLGLRLIYFSYDVKMKEKGDIPEGYSVSREKKERFSLILESASTNQTSMYLCASSFRLKPDTQYFGPGTRLTVL.

The chain recombines TRBV19 with TRBJ1-1; TRBD1 agrees at 9 bases. Germline CDR1 and CDR2: LNHDA and SQIVND (reference sequence). Trimming cost V 4 bases and J 7 bases; bases outside gene matches: 4. CDR3 length: 13 amino acids. CDR3 loop: CASSRTGAVEAFF. DNA for the CDR3: TGTGCCAGTAGTAGGACAGGGGCGGTTGAAGCTTTCTTT.

J is TRBJ1-1 and V is TRBV7-2, with D unclear. CDR1 and CDR2 from the germline V gene are SGHTA and FQGNSA. Between the trimmed V and J ends, which lost 4 bases and 5 bases, there was a span of 14 bases. The CDR3 is 14 residues long. CDR3 coding DNA: TGTGCCAGCAGCTCCAGGACGGGAGGGACTGAAGCTTTCTTT. This translates into CASSSRTGGTEAFF. Variable domain in full (rest from reference TRBV7-2 and TRBJ1-1): GAGVSQSPSNKVTEKGKDVELRCDPISGHTALYWYRQSLGQGLEFLIYFQGNSAPDKSGLPSDRFSAERTGGSVSTLTIQRTQQEDSAVYLCASSSRTGGTEAFFGQGTRLTVV.

The V gene is TRBV2, the J gene TRBJ2-3, with D unclear. Germline V gives CDR1 SNHLY, CDR2 FYNNEI. V was trimmed by 4 bases and J by 1 base, leaving 12 bases between them. This CDR3 comprises 15 residues. For the CDR3, the DNA is TGTGCCAGCAGTGTCGACGTAAAGGGCACAGATACGCAGTATTTT. Protein: CASSVDVKGTDTQYF.

The chain combines TRBV18 with TRBJ2-2, with a weak D call TRBD1 (6 bases). The length of the CDR3 is 15 residues. Trimming took off 3 bases at V and 0 bases at J, with 8 bases between the two ends. CDR1 is KGHSH, CDR2 LQKENI, per germline. In nucleotides, the CDR3 is TGTGCCAGCTCACCCCAGGGGACGAACACCGGGGAGCTGTTTTTT. Translation: CASSPQGTNTGELFF.

The chain combines TRBV6-5 with TRBJ1-1; possibly TRBD1 for D (6 bases). This CDR3 is 14 amino acids long. Per the germline V gene, CDR1 is MNHEY and CDR2 is SVGAGI. V shed 5 bases and J shed 1 base, with 11 bases lying between them. The CDR3 DNA reads TGTGCCAGCAGTACCCGACAGGAGAACACTGAAGCTTTCTTT. Translated, it gives CASSTRQENTEAFF.

The rearrangement links TRBV30 to TRBJ2-5; D is possibly TRBD2 (5 bases). CDR1 GTSNPN and CDR2 SVGIG come from the germline V gene (reference sequence). V was pared by 2 bases and J by 5 bases, with 9 bases between. The CDR3 is made up of 12 amino acids. The CDR3 protein is CAWSSSAETQYF. In nucleotides, the CDR3 is TGTGCCTGGAGTAGTAGCGCGGAGACCCAGTACTTC.

This chain links TRBV6-1 with TRBJ1-1; 7 nucleotides align to TRBD1. The trim removed 4 bases at V and 5 bases at J, leaving 16 bases unmatched. Germline values: CDR1 MNHNS, CDR2 SASEGT. This CDR3 contains 17 residues. The CDR3 sequence is CASSGTGQLWLDTEAFF. In nucleotides, the CDR3 is TGTGCCAGCAGTGGAACGGGACAGCTTTGGTTGGATACTGAAGCTTTCTTT.

The chain couples TRBV14 to TRBJ2-3; 10 bases agree with TRBD2. Trimming at V came to 2 bases and at J to 6 bases, leaving 11 bases not matched to a gene. The CDR3 is 17 residues long. Germline CDR1 SGHDN, CDR2 FVKESK. CDR3 nucleotides: TGTGCCAGCAGCCAAACCCGGGGGGCTAGCGGGAGTGATACGCAGTATTTT. The encoded protein is CASSQTRGASGSDTQYF.

The genes are TRBV7-2 and TRBJ1-6; 11 bases line up with TRBD1. This CDR3 has 13 residues. CDR1 and CDR2 (germline): SGHTA, FQGNSA. Trimming at V came to 4 bases and at J to 10 bases, leaving 0 bases not matched to a gene. The CDR3 DNA is TGTGCCAGCAGCTGGGACAGGGGGTCACCCCTCCACTTT. It encodes CASSWDRGSPLHF.

The chain is built from TRBV19 and TRBJ1-6; a possible D gene is TRBD1 (6 bases). CDR1 LNHDA and CDR2 SQIVND come from the germline V gene (reference sequence). The CDR3 contains 16 residues. The V gene lost 4 bases and the J gene lost 7 bases, with 17 bases spanning the gap. As DNA, the CDR3 is TGTGCCAGTAGTACGCAACAGGGAATCGGGAATTCACCCCTCCACTTT. This codes for CASSTQQGIGNSPLHF.

In this sample, this clone turned up a few times. The chain links TRBV2 to TRBJ2-2; D is unresolved. The V end lost 7 bases, the J end lost 3 bases, and 6 bases lay between the germline ends. The CDR3 contains 12 residues. Germline V gene sequence: CDR1 SNHLY, CDR2 FYNNEI. The CDR3 DNA reads as TGTGCCAGCAACCTGGACACCGGGGAGCTGTTTTTT. Translation gives CASNLDTGELFF.

The genes are TRBV4-2 and TRBJ2-3; D unresolved. The germline V and J ends were trimmed by 1 base and 6 bases, with 8 bases remaining between them. The CDR3 sequence is 13 residues long. Germline V gene lookup returns CDR1 LGHNA and CDR2 YNFKEQ. CDR3 region: CASSQGGSDTQYF. The CDR3 coding sequence is TGTGCCAGCAGCCAAGGGGGTAGCGATACGCAGTATTTT.

The V and J genes are TRBV19 and TRBJ2-7; 11 bases agree with TRBD2. The CDR3 sequence is 16 residues long. CDR1 is LNHDA and CDR2 is SQIVND in the germline V gene (reference sequence). The V and J ends lost 4 bases and 1 base, in that order; junction bases with no gene match: 6. CDR3 DNA sequence: TGTGCCAGTAGTAGACTAGCGGGGACCTTATCCTACGAGCAGTACTTC. Its protein product is CASSRLAGTLSYEQYF.

The chain combines TRBV5-1 with TRBJ2-1; D may be TRBD2 (7 bases). The V and J ends lost 4 bases and 4 bases respectively, with 15 bases between them. The CDR3 covers 15 residues. Germline V CDR1 and CDR2: SGHRS, YFSETQ. CDR3 in amino acids: CASSPPGGAYNEQFF. Here the CDR3 DNA reads TGCGCCAGCAGCCCGCCGGGGGGCGCGTACAATGAGCAGTTCTTC. Supplemented by reference TRBV5-1 and TRBJ2-1, the full variable domain reads KAGVTQTPRYLIKTRGQQVTLSCSPISGHRSVSWYQQTPGQGLQFLFEYFSETQRNKGNFPGRFSGRQFSNSRSEMNVSTLELGDSALYLCASSPPGGAYNEQFFGPGTRLTVL.